The 8 T cell receptor beta chains in this list originate from one sample, sequenced in a study of blood T cell repertoires in COVID-19. Here immunoSEQ multiplex PCR was the method, and the copy in TCRdb shows in-frame clones only, minus some. The profile shows about 150,000 clones, 87% of them singletons. The sequencing sample was made of peripheral blood. The origin of the receptors is a woman in her sixties with active or convalescent COVID-19.

V and J are TRBV19 and TRBJ1-5; 9 nucleotides align to TRBD1. Germline V gives CDR1 LNHDA, CDR2 SQIVND (reference sequence). This CDR3 spans 16 amino acids. The trim removed 5 bases at V and 3 bases at J, leaving 8 bases unmatched. The CDR3 coding sequence is TGTGCCAGTAGTGAAATACAGGGGGCGGACAATCAGCCCCAGCATTTT. Translating it yields CASSEIQGADNQPQHF.

The rearrangement links TRBV11-2 to TRBJ1-3, with 12 bases lining up with TRBD1. The CDR3 spans 16 residues. Trimming at V came to 8 bases and at J to 3 bases, leaving 8 bases not matched to a gene. The germline CDR1 and CDR2 sequences are SGHAT and FQNNGV. The CDR3 loop reads CASRAGTGGIGNTIYF. In DNA, the CDR3 is TGTGCCAGCCGTGCCGGGACAGGGGGCATTGGAAACACCATATATTTT.

The genes are TRBV19 and TRBJ1-1; 7 nucleotides match TRBD1. The CDR3 has 14 amino acids. V trimming: 5 bases; J trimming: 4 bases; junction bases outside the gene matches: 7. The V gene's germline CDR1 is LNHDA and CDR2 SQIVND (reference sequence). The DNA of the CDR3 is TGTGCCAGTAGTGACCGACAGGGAGGCACTGAAGCTTTCTTT. This codes for CASSDRQGGTEAFF.

CDR3 loop: CASSSGQGTDTQYF. The CDR3 DNA is TGTGCCAGCAGCTCGGGACAGGGGACAGATACGCAGTATTTT. The chain combines TRBV7-3 with TRBJ2-3; TRBD1 agrees at 10 bases. The germline V gene has CDR1 SGHTA and CDR2 FQGTGA. V trimming: 4 bases; J trimming: 3 bases; junction bases outside the gene matches: 1. The CDR3 sequence is 14 residues long.

The genes are TRBV5-4 and TRBJ1-2; D gene ambiguous. Trimming took 0 bases from V and 3 from J, leaving 9 bases between them. The CDR3 extends over 14 amino acids. Per germline, CDR1 SGHNT and CDR2 YYREEE (reference sequence). Here the CDR3 reads CASSLGGYDYGYTF. The CDR3 bases are TGTGCCAGCAGCTTGGGAGGGTATGACTATGGCTACACCTTC.

The DNA for the CDR3 is TGTGCCAGCAGTTTCCGGGACAGGGGTCCAGATACGCAGTATTTT. It encodes CASSFRDRGPDTQYF. The chain couples TRBV27 to TRBJ2-3, with 10 nucleotides matching TRBD1. The CDR3 is made up of 15 amino acids. The junction had 4 bases not matched to a gene; V was cut back by 3 bases and J by 4 bases. CDR1 and CDR2 from the germline V gene are MNHEY and SMNVEV (reference sequence).

This clone was detected only a few times. V and J are TRBV19 and TRBJ2-2; TRBD1 matches at 7 bases. Germline V gives CDR1 LNHDA, CDR2 SQIVND (reference sequence). V shed 7 bases, J shed 4 bases, and the junction held 6 bases outside the gene matches. The CDR3 spans 14 residues. As DNA, the CDR3 is TGTGCCAGTATGCGACAGGGAATCACCGGGGAGCTGTTTTTT. Translating gives CASMRQGITGELFF. The full variable domain, in which reference TRBV19 and TRBJ2-2 provide the parts outside the CDR3, is DGGITQSPKYLFRKEGQNVTLSCEQNLNHDAMYWYRQDPGQGLRLIYYSQIVNDFQKGDIAEGYSVSREKKESFPLTVTSAQKNPTAFYLCASMRQGITGELFFGEGSRLTVL.

The chain uses TRBV3-1 (or the pseudogene TRBV3-2) and TRBJ1-6; the D gene is possibly TRBD1 (5 bases). V shed 1 base and J shed 6 bases, with 7 bases lying between them. Germline V gene sequence: CDR1 LGHDT, CDR2 YNNKEL (reference sequence). The CDR3 is 14 amino acids. The CDR3 region has the DNA TGTGCCAGCAGCCAAGGAGACAGTAATTCACCCCTCCACTTT. Translated: CASSQGDSNSPLHF.